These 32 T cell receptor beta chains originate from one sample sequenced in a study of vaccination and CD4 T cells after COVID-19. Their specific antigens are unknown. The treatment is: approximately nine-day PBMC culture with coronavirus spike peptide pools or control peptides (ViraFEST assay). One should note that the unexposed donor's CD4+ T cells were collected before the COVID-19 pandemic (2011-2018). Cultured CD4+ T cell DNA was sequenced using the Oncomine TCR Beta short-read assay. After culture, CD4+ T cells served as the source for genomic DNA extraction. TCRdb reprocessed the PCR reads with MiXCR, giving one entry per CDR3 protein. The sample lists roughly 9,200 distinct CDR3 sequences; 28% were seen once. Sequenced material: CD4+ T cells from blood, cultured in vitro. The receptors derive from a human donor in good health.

The CDR3 DNA is TGTGCCAGCAGTGCGATGACTAGCGGGAGTTACATTCAGTACTTC. Protein product: CASSAMTSGSYIQYF. The chain uses TRBV6-1 and TRBJ2-4; 12 nucleotides agree with TRBD2. After removal of 4 bases from V and 8 bases from J, the junction contained 6 bases not matched to a gene. The V gene's germline CDR1 is MNHNS and CDR2 SASEGT. The CDR3 has 15 amino acids.

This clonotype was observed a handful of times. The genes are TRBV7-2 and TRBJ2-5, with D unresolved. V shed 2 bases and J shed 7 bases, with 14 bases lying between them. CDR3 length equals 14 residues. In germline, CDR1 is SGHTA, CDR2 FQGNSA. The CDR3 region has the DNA TGTGCCAGCAGCTTATCTATCCGCCGGACGACCCAGTACTTC. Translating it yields CASSLSIRRTTQYF.

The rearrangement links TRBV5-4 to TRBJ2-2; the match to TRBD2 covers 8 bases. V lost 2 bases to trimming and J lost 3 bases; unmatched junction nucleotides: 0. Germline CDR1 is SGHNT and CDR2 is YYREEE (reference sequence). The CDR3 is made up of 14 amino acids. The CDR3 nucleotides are TGTGCCAGCAGCTTAGCGGGAGACACCGGGGAGCTGTTTTTT. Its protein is CASSLAGDTGELFF.

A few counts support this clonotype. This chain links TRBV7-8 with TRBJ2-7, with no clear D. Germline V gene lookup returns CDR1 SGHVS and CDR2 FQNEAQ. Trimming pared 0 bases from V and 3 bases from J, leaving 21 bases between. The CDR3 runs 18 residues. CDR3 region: CASSLAINIGHIFYEQYF. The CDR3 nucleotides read TGTGCCAGCAGCTTAGCCATTAATATCGGCCACATCTTCTACGAGCAGTACTTC.

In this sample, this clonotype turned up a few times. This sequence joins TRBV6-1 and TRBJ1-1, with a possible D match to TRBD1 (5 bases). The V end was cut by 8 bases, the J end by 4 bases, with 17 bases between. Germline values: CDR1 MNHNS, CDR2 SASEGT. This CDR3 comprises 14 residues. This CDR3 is CASRRAGESTEAFF. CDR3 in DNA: TGTGCCAGCCGGAGGGCGGGGGAGAGCACTGAAGCTTTCTTT.

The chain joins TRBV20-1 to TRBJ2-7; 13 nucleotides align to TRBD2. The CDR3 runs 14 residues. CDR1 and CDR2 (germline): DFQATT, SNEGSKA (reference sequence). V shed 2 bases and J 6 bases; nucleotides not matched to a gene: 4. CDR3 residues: CSARTRLAGGEQYF. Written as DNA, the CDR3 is TGCAGTGCTAGAACTAGACTAGCGGGAGGCGAGCAGTACTTC.

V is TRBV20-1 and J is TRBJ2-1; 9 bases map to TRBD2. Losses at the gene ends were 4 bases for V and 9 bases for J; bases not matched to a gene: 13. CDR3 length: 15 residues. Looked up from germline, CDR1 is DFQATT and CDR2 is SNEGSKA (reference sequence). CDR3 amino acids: CSATNPIAGAGEQFF. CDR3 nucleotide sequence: TGCAGTGCTACGAACCCCATAGCGGGGGCAGGTGAGCAGTTCTTC.

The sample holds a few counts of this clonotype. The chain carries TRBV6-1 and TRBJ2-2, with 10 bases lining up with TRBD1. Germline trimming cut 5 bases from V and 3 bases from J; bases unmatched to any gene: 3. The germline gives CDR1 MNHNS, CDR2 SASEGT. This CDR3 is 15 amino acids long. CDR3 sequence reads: CASSRTGGDTGELFF. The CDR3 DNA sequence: TGTGCCAGCAGTCGGACAGGGGGGGACACCGGGGAGCTGTTTTTT.

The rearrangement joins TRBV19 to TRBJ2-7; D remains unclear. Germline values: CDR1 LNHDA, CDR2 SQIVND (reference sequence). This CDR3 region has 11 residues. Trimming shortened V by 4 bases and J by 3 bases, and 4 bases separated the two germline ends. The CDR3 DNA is TGTGCCAGTAGTAACATCTACGAGCAGTACTTC. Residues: CASSNIYEQYF.

The CDR3 reads CASSLVPGQAYNEQFF. DNA of the CDR3: TGTGCCAGCAGCTTAGTTCCGGGCCAAGCTTACAATGAGCAGTTCTTC. The V gene is TRBV7-2, the J gene TRBJ2-1; D remains unclear. Deletions cut 1 base from V and 4 bases from J, with 14 bases between. Germline V gene lookup returns CDR1 SGHTA and CDR2 FQGNSA. This CDR3 is 16 amino acids long.

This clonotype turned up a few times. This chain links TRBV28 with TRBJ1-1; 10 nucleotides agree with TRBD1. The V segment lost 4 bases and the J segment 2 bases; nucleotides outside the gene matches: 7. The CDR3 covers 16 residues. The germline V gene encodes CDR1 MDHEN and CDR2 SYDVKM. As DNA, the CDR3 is TGTGCCAGCAGTTCCGGACAGGGGGGCTTTAACACTGAAGCTTTCTTT. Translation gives CASSSGQGGFNTEAFF.

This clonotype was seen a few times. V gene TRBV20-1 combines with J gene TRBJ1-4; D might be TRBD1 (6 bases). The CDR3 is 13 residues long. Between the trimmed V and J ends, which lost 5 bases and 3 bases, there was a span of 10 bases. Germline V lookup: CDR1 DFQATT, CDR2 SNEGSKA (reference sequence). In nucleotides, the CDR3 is TGCAGTGCTTCGGGGGGCCCTAATGAAAAACTGTTTTTT. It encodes CSASGGPNEKLFF.

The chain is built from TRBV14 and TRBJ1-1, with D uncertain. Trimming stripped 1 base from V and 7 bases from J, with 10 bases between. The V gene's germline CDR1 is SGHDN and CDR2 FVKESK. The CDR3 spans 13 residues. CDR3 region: CASSQGDRDEAFF. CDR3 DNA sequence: TGTGCCAGCAGCCAAGGCGACCGGGATGAAGCTTTCTTT.

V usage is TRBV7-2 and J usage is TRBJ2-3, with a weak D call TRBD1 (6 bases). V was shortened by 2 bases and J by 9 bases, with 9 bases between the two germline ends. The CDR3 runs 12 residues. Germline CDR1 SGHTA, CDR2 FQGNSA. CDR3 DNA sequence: TGTGCCAGCAGCTTACAGGGGTCGACGCAGTATTTT. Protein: CASSLQGSTQYF.

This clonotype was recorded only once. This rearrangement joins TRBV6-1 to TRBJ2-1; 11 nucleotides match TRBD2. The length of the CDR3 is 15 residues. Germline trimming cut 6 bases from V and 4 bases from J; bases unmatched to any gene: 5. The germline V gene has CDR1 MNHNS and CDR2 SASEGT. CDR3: CASRLAGGPYNEQFF. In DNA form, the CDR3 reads TGTGCCAGCAGATTAGCGGGAGGGCCTTACAATGAGCAGTTCTTC.

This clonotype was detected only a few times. The CDR3 coding sequence is TGTGCCACCAGTGAGCTCCTAGCGGGAACTAGCACAGATACGCAGTATTTT. Translation gives CATSELLAGTSTDTQYF. J is TRBJ2-3 and V is TRBV24-1; 9 positions match TRBD2. The CDR3 loop spans 17 amino acids. In germline, CDR1 is KGHDR, CDR2 SFDVKD. Trimming cost V 4 bases and J 0 bases; bases outside gene matches: 7.

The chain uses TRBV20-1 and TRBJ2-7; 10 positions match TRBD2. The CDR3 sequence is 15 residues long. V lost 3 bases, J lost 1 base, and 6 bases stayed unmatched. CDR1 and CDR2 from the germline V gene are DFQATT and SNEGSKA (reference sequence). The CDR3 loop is CSASRSGRSSYEQYF. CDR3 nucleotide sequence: TGCAGTGCTAGTCGTAGCGGGAGGTCTTCCTACGAGCAGTACTTC.

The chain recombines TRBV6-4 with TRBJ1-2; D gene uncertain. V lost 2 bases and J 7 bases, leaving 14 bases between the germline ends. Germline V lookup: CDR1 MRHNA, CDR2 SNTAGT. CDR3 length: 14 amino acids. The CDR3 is CASSDPGAGRGYTF. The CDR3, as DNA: TGTGCCAGCAGTGACCCGGGAGCCGGACGTGGCTACACCTTC.

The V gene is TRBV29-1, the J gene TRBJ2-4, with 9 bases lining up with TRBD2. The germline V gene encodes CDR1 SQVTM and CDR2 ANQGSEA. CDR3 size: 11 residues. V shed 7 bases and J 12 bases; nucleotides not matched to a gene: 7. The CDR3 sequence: CSADSGRHQYF. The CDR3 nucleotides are TGCAGCGCTGATAGCGGGAGACATCAGTACTTC. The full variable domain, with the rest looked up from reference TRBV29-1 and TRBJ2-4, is SAVISQKPSRDICQRGTSLTIQCQVDSQVTMMFWYRQQPGQSLTLIATANQGSEATYESGFVIDKFPISRPNLTFSTLTVSNMSPEDSSIYLCSADSGRHQYFGAGTRLSVL.

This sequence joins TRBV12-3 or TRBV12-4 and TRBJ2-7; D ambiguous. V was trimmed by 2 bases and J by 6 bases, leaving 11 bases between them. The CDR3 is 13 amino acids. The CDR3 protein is CASSLFEGIEQYF. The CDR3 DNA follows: TGTGCCAGCAGTTTATTTGAAGGGATCGAGCAGTACTTC.

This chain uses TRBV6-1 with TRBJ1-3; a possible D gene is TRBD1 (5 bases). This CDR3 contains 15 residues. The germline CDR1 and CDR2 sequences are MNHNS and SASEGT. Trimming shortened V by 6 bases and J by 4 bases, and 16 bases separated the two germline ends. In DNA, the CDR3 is TGTGCCAGCAGCTCTATCGGGTGGGGGGGAAACACCATATATTTT. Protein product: CASSSIGWGGNTIYF.

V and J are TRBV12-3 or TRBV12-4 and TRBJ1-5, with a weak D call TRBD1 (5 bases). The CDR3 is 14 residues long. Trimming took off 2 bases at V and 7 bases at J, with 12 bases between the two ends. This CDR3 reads CASSLSGNGQPQHF. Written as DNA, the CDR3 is TGTGCCAGCAGTTTATCAGGGAACGGGCAGCCCCAGCATTTT.

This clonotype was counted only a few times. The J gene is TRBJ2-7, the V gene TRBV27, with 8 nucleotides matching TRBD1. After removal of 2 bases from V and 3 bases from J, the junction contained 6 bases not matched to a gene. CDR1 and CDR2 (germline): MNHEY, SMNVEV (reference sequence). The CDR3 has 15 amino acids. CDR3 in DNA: TGTGCCAGCAGTTTAAGGGGTGACAGGGGCTACGAGCAGTACTTC. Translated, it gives CASSLRGDRGYEQYF.

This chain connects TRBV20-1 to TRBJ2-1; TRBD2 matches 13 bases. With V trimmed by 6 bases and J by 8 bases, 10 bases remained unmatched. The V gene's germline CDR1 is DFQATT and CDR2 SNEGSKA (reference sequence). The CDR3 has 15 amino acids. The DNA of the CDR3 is TGCAGTGCGGACGGGACTAGCGGGAATAGGGATGAGCAGTTCTTC. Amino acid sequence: CSADGTSGNRDEQFF.

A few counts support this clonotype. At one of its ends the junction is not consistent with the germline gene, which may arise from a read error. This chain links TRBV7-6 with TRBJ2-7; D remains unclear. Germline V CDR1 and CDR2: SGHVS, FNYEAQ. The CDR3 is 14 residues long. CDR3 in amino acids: CASSLASSSSEQYF. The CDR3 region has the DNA TGTGCCAGCAGCTTAGCGAGTAGTTCCTCCGAGCAGTACTTC.

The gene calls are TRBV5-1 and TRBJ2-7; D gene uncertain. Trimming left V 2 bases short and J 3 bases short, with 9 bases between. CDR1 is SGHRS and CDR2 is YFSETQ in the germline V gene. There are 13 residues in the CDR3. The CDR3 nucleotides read TGCGCCAGCAGCTTCTCGAAGGGCTACGAGCAGTACTTC. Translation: CASSFSKGYEQYF.

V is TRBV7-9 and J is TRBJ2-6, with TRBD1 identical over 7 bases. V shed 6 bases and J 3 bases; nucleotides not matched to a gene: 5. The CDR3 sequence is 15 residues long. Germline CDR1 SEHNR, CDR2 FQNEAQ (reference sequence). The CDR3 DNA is TGTGCCAGCAGGACAGGGTTTCTTGGGGCCAACGTCCTGACTTTC. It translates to CASRTGFLGANVLTF.

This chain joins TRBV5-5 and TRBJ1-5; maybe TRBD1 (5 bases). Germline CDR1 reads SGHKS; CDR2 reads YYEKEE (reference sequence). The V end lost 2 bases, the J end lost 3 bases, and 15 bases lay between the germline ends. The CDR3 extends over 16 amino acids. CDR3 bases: TGTGCCAGCAGCTTCTGGTCAGGGAATAACAATCAGCCCCAGCATTTT. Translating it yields CASSFWSGNNNQPQHF.

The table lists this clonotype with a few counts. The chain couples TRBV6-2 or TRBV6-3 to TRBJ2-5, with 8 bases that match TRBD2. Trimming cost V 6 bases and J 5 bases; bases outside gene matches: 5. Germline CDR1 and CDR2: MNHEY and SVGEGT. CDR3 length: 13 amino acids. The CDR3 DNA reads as TGTGCCAGCAGGATACTAGCGGTTGAGACCCAGTACTTC. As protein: CASRILAVETQYF.

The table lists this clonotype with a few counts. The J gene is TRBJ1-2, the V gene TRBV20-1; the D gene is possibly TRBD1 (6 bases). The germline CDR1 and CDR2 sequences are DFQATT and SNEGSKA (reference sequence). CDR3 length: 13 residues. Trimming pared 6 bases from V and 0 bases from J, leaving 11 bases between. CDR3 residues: CSATTGSNYGYTF. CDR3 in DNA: TGCAGTGCCACGACAGGATCTAACTATGGCTACACCTTC.

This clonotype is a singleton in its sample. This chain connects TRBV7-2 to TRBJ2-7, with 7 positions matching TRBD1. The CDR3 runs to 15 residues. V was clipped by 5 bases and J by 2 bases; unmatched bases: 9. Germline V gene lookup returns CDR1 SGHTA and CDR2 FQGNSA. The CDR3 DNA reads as TGTGCCAGCAGCACAACGCGGACAGGCACCTACGAGCAGTACTTC. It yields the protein CASSTTRTGTYEQYF.

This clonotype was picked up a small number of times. In nucleotides, the CDR3 is TGTGCCAGCAGCCGTGTGGGACCCTACTACAATGAGCAGTTCTTC. Translated: CASSRVGPYYNEQFF. The chain uses TRBV7-2 and TRBJ2-1; D possibly matches TRBD1 or TRBD2 (5 bases each). Trimming took 5 bases from V and 3 from J, leaving 14 bases between them. CDR1 and CDR2 (germline): SGHTA, FQGNSA. The CDR3 has 15 residues.